Following are 18 T cell receptor beta chains from one sample sequenced in a study of cytomegalovirus exposure and HLA in healthy donors. Researchers ran the PCR with 60 Vbeta and 13 Jbeta primers. Using immunoSEQ multiplex PCR, the repertoire was profiled, and TCRdb retains in-frame clones only, with some absent. Of approximately 130,000 clones listed, 85% to 90% were seen once; the top ten hold under 8.5%. The sequenced sample was PBMCs. The receptors shown here come from a woman in her thirties in good health and CMV-seropositive.

The chain recombines TRBV9 with TRBJ2-7, with a weak D call TRBD1 (5 bases). The V end was cut by 0 bases, the J end by 3 bases, with 13 bases between. The CDR3 has 15 residues. CDR1 and CDR2 from the germline V gene are SGDLS and YYNGEE. The CDR3 reads CASSVGQGPYYEQYF. CDR3 coding DNA: TGTGCCAGCAGCGTAGGGCAGGGCCCCTACTACGAGCAGTACTTC.

This chain connects TRBV29-1 to TRBJ2-7; tentative D call: TRBD1 (5 bases). CDR1 is SQVTM and CDR2 is ANQGSEA in the germline V gene. The CDR3 is 12 amino acids. Trimming stripped 4 bases from V and 2 bases from J, with 9 bases between. Here the CDR3 reads CSVGQPPYEQYF. The CDR3 nucleotides are TGCAGCGTTGGACAGCCGCCCTACGAGCAGTACTTC.

This sequence joins TRBV11-3 and TRBJ2-7; TRBD1 aligns across 9 bases. Losses at the gene ends were 4 bases for V and 4 bases for J; bases not matched to a gene: 8. Looked up from germline, CDR1 is SGHNT and CDR2 is YENEEA. The CDR3 consists of 15 residues. CDR3 sequence (DNA): TGTGCCAGCAGCTCCCCGGGACAGGGCTTTTACGAGCAGTACTTC. This codes for CASSSPGQGFYEQYF.

V is TRBV27 and J is TRBJ1-2; D remains ambiguous. The CDR3 has 12 residues. The germline CDR1 and CDR2 sequences are MNHEY and SMNVEV (reference sequence). V lost 0 bases, J lost 8 bases, and 7 bases lay in between. Written as DNA, the CDR3 is TGTGCCAGCAGTTTATCGGGGAGCGGCTACACCTTC. It specifies CASSLSGSGYTF.

V is TRBV5-1 and J is TRBJ2-7, with D unresolved. V was pared by 0 bases and J by 3 bases, with 13 bases between. Germline CDR1 is SGHRS and CDR2 is YFSETQ. The CDR3 covers 15 residues. The CDR3 sequence: CASSLVPGSLYEQYF. The CDR3 region has the DNA TGCGCCAGCAGCTTGGTACCCGGGTCTCTCTACGAGCAGTACTTC.

J is TRBJ2-5 and V is TRBV28, with D possibly TRBD2 on 5 matching bases. Germline V gene sequence: CDR1 MDHEN, CDR2 SYDVKM. V lost 3 bases and J lost 2, with 10 bases in between. The CDR3 has 14 residues. The CDR3 sequence is CASSFIGIQETQYF. The CDR3 region has the DNA TGTGCCAGCAGTTTCATCGGGATACAAGAGACCCAGTACTTC.

The chain joins TRBV6-1 to TRBJ1-2; possibly TRBD1 for D (6 bases). The CDR3 spans 13 residues. CDR1 MNHNS and CDR2 SASEGT come from the germline V gene. V lost 5 bases and J 5 bases, leaving 12 bases between the germline ends. In DNA form, the CDR3 reads TGTGCCAGCAGTACAGGGTCGAGGTATGGCTACACCTTC. Its translation is CASSTGSRYGYTF.

J is TRBJ1-2 and V is TRBV28; TRBD1 aligns across 7 bases. The germline gives CDR1 MDHEN, CDR2 SYDVKM. The CDR3 sequence is 14 residues long. Unmatched junction bases numbered 0, after V lost 2 bases and J lost 0 bases. The CDR3 loop reads CASSLGTANYGYTF. CDR3 nucleotide sequence: TGTGCCAGCAGTTTAGGGACAGCTAACTATGGCTACACCTTC.

The genes are TRBV2 and TRBJ2-1; 10 nucleotides match TRBD2. V lost 6 bases, J lost 8 bases, and 1 base stayed unmatched. This CDR3 spans 12 amino acids. From germline, CDR1 is SNHLY and CDR2 FYNNEI. The CDR3 protein is CASRLAGDEQFF. CDR3 in DNA: TGTGCCAGCAGGCTAGCGGGAGATGAGCAGTTCTTC.

The chain recombines TRBV28 with TRBJ1-2; unclear D gene. The length of the CDR3 is 13 residues. The germline V gene encodes CDR1 MDHEN and CDR2 SYDVKM. V dropped 7 bases and J dropped 5 bases, with 14 bases sitting between them. The CDR3 is CASTFTPGYGYTF. The CDR3 DNA is TGTGCCAGCACCTTCACCCCGGGATATGGCTACACCTTC.

The genes are TRBV28 and TRBJ1-5; 8 bases are a match to TRBD1. This CDR3 has 14 residues. V lost 8 bases, J lost 5 bases, and 8 bases stayed unmatched. CDR1 is MDHEN and CDR2 is SYDVKM in the germline V gene. CDR3 residues: CASGVRGRDQPQHF. CDR3 nucleotide sequence: TGTGCCAGCGGGGTCAGGGGGCGGGATCAGCCCCAGCATTTT. The full variable domain, rest sourced from reference TRBV28 and TRBJ1-5, is DVKVTQSSRYLVKRTGEKVFLECVQDMDHENMFWYRQDPGLGLRLIYFSYDVKMKEKGDIPEGYSVSREKKERFSLILESASTNQTSMYLCASGVRGRDQPQHFGDGTRLSIL.

This clone was recorded only once. The rearrangement joins TRBV7-2 to TRBJ2-3, with a tentative D call TRBD1 (6 bases). The CDR3 is 15 residues long. CDR1 is SGHTA, CDR2 FQGNSA, per germline. V lost 5 bases and J lost 6, with 18 bases in between. This CDR3 is CASSVGQAYADTQYF. CDR3 DNA sequence: TGTGCCAGCAGCGTGGGACAAGCCTACGCGGATACGCAGTATTTT.

In its sample, this clone was seen once. CDR3: CASSPTLSNQPQHF. The CDR3 coding sequence is TGTGCCAGCAGCCCGACTCTTAGCAATCAGCCCCAGCATTTT. The rearrangement joins TRBV28 to TRBJ1-5; D gene ambiguous. CDR3 length equals 14 residues. In germline, CDR1 is MDHEN, CDR2 SYDVKM. The V gene lost 6 bases and the J gene lost 0 bases, with 9 bases spanning the gap.

The J gene is TRBJ1-1, the V gene TRBV14, with a weak D call TRBD1 (6 bases). With 4 bases removed from V and 5 bases from J, the gap between germline ends came to 26 bases. Germline V gene sequence: CDR1 SGHDN, CDR2 FVKESK. There are 18 residues in the CDR3. CDR3 residues: CASSLKEARGLWRTEAFF. In nucleotides, the CDR3 is TGTGCCAGCAGCCTTAAAGAGGCCAGGGGCCTTTGGAGGACTGAAGCTTTCTTT.

The rearrangement uses TRBV18 and TRBJ2-7, with 9 bases that match TRBD1. The J segment lost 11 bases and the V segment lost 3 bases, leaving 14 bases of the junction unmatched. This CDR3 has 15 amino acids. Germline CDR1 is KGHSH and CDR2 is LQKENI. CDR3 sequence reads: CASSPGEGQGLVEYF. CDR3 nucleotides: TGTGCCAGCTCACCTGGTGAGGGACAGGGTCTAGTTGAGTACTTC.

This clone showed up just once. This chain connects TRBV5-1 to TRBJ2-1, with a possible D match to TRBD2 (5 bases). V gave up 4 bases and J gave up 1 base, with 15 bases separating them. CDR1 and CDR2 from the germline V gene are SGHRS and YFSETQ. The CDR3 runs 16 residues. The CDR3 region is CASSGPTSKSYNEQFF. For the CDR3, the DNA is TGCGCCAGCAGCGGGCCTACTAGTAAGTCCTACAATGAGCAGTTCTTC.

J is TRBJ2-7 and V is TRBV5-1; 9 bases match TRBD1. CDR1 and CDR2 from the germline V gene are SGHRS and YFSETQ. The CDR3 runs to 13 residues. V shed 9 bases and J 2 bases; nucleotides not matched to a gene: 6. The CDR3 spells CATSRTGAYEQYF. The CDR3 bases are TGCGCCACCTCCAGGACAGGGGCCTACGAGCAGTACTTC. The full variable domain, with the rest looked up from reference TRBV5-1 and TRBJ2-7, is KAGVTQTPRYLIKTRGQQVTLSCSPISGHRSVSWYQQTPGQGLQFLFEYFSETQRNKGNFPGRFSGRQFSNSRSEMNVSTLELGDSALYLCATSRTGAYEQYFGPGTRLTVT.

The chain joins TRBV27 to TRBJ2-1, with D maybe TRBD1 (6 bases). V lost 5 bases to trimming and J lost 7 bases, with 15 bases between them. Germline CDR1 MNHEY, CDR2 SMNVEV (reference sequence). The CDR3 consists of 14 residues. The CDR3 DNA reads as TGTGCCAGCAGTGTTACAGGGTGGGGTAATGAGCAGTTCTTC. Amino acids: CASSVTGWGNEQFF.